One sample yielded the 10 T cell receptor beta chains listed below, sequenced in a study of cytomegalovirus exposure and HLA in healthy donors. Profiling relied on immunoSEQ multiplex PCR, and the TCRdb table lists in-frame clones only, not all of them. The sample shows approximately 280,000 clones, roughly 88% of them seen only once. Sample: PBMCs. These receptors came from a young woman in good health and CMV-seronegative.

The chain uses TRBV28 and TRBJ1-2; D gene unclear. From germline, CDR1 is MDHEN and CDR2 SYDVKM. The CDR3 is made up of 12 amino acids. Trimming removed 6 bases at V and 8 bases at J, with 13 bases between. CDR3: CASRSSGGGYTF. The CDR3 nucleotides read TGTGCCAGCAGATCTTCGGGAGGGGGCTACACCTTC.

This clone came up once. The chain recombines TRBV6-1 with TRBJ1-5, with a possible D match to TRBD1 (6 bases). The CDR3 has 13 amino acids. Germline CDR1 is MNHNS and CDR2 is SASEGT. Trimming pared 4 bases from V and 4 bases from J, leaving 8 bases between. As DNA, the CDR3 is TGTGCCAGCAGTGGTGACAGGAATCAGCCCCAGCATTTT. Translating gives CASSGDRNQPQHF.

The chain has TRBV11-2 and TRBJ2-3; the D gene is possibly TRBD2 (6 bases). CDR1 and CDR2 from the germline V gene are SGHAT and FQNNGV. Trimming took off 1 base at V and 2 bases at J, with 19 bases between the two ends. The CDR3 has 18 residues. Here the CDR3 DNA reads TGTGCCAGCAGCTTAGTTTTTTCGGGTGCGGGGCTCACAGATACGCAGTATTTT. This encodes CASSLVFSGAGLTDTQYF. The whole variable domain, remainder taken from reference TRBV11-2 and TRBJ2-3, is EAGVAQSPRYKIIEKRQSVAFWCNPISGHATLYWYQQILGQGPKLLIQFQNNGVVDDSQLPKDRFSAERLKGVDSTLKIQPAKLEDSAVYLCASSLVFSGAGLTDTQYFGPGTRLTVL.

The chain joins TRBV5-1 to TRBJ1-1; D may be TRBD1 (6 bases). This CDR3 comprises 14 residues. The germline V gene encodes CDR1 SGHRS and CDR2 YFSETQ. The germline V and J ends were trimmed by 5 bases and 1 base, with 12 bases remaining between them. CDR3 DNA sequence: TGCGCCAGCAGTCGGGACACCACGAACACTGAAGCTTTCTTT. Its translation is CASSRDTTNTEAFF.

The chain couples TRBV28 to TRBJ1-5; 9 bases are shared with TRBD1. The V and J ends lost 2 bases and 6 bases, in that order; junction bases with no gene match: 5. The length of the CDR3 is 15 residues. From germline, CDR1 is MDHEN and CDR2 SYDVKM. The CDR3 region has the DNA TGTGCCAGCAGTTTAGTGGGACAGGGTGGTCAGCCCCAGCATTTT. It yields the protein CASSLVGQGGQPQHF.

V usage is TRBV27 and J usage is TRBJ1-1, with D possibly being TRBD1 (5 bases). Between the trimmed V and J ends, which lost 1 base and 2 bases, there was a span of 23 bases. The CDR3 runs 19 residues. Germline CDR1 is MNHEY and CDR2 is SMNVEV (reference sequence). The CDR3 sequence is CASSLWGRHGGGFNTEAFF. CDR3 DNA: TGTGCCAGCAGTTTATGGGGGAGGCACGGGGGAGGGTTTAACACTGAAGCTTTCTTT.

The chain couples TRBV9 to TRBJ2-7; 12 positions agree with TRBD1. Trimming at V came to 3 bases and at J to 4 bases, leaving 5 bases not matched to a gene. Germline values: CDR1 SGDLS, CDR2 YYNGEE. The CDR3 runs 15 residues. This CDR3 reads CASSGGQGASYEQYF. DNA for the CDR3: TGTGCCAGCAGCGGGGGACAGGGGGCTTCTTACGAGCAGTACTTC. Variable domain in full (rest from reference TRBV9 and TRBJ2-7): DSGVTQTPKHLITATGQRVTLRCSPRSGDLSVYWYQQSLDQGLQFLIQYYNGEERAKGNILERFSAQQFPDLHSELNLSSLELGDSALYFCASSGGQGASYEQYFGPGTRLTVT.

The CDR3 nucleotides are TGTGCCAGCAGTACCCGACAGGGTTTGAACACTGAAGCTTTCTTT. The encoded protein is CASSTRQGLNTEAFF. The V call is TRBV28, the J call TRBJ1-1, with TRBD1 matching over 7 bases. V was pared by 5 bases and J by 0 bases, with 6 bases of the junction left unmatched. The CDR3 totals 15 residues. In germline, CDR1 is MDHEN, CDR2 SYDVKM.

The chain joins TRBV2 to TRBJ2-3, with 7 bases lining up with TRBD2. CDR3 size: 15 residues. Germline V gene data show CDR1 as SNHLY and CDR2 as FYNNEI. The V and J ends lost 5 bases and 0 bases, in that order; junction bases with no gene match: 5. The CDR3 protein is CASSTSAISTDTQYF. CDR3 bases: TGTGCCAGCAGTACTAGCGCGATTAGCACAGATACGCAGTATTTT.

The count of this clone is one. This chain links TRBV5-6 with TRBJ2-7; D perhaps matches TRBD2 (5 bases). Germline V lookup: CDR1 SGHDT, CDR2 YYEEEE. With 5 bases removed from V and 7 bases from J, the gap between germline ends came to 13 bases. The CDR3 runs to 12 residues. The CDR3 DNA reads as TGTGCCAGCAGTTCAACCACGGGGGAGCAGTACTTC. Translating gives CASSSTTGEQYF.